This T cell receptor beta chain was recorded in a study of shared clonotypes between healthy human individuals. CD45RO-negative, CCR7-selected cells formed the naive CD8 fraction, which excluded terminally differentiated effector memory CD45RA+ cells. Here immunoSEQ multiplex PCR was the method, and the copy in TCRdb shows in-frame clones only, minus some. The top ten hold about 1.7% of the sample, which has a few million clones, 85% to 95% seen once. A word on this clone: Its antigen is currently unknown.

Study outcomes and limitations: Around 5.4% of naive CD4 clonotypes were common to four donors. What naive subsets generally showed was a larger estimated richness than memory subsets showed.

This CDR3 is 14 amino acids long. The V and J ends lost 0 bases and 3 bases, in that order; junction bases with no gene match: 1. Germline V gives CDR1 SEHNR, CDR2 FQNEAQ (reference sequence). V gene TRBV7-9 combines with J gene TRBJ2-7; 8 bases match TRBD1. This TCR was recovered from a man between 18 and 35 years old in good health. Some clones in this sample may be carry-over from other donors' samples. The sequenced sample was naive CD8+ T cells from PBMCs. Written as DNA, the CDR3 is TGTGCCAGCAGCTTAGCACAGGGGGACTACGAGCAGTACTTC. It encodes CASSLAQGDYEQYF.